This T cell receptor (beta chain) was sequenced in a study of cytomegalovirus exposure and HLA in healthy donors (dated by TCRdb to the late 2010s). About the investigation overall: In an earlier analysis of 450 to 750 of the donors, 276 Gb of sequence data and 95 million to 130 million unique TCR beta sequences from 180 million or so T cells were reported. A later analysis re-examined previously published TCR beta repertoires from about 700 donors and added high-resolution HLA genotyping to investigate patterns of TCR occurrence. Donor age, sex, ethnicity and CMV serostatus were compiled alongside the repertoire data. On average, roughly 240,000 unique TCR beta nucleotide sequences were sequenced per donor among 398 genotyped donors of the cohort, with around 19% of those sequences being non-productive. Along with the approximately 670-subject first cohort, a separate validation cohort of approximately 110 different subjects was used. The study was designed to test whether signatures of past pathogen exposure could be identified by cataloging public T cell receptors. Every discovery cohort repertoire had been produced on one sequencing platform. About 310 gigabases of sequencing data and tens of millions of unique TCR sequences were included in an early release covering 550 to 800 HLA-typed donors. Class I and class II HLA loci were covered by the typing at four-digit resolution. Among the roughly 410 genotyped donors, more than 70% belonged to the genetic ancestry cluster associated with self-reported Caucasian donors. An earlier analysis of 587 of the donors used high-throughput TCR beta sequencing to judge whether each TCR beta V gene segment behaved as functional or pseudogenic. In the later analysis, no new phenotypic data were used to find candidate immune exposures; instead, reliance was placed on TCR beta sequences and their occurrence across donors. Genome-wide SNP genotypes for about three fifths of the 666 donors were used in a later genetic analysis, which treated that subset as a discovery cohort. Typing coverage differed by locus: A, B, C, DRB1 and DQB1 were typed in about 620-630 donors, DQA1 in 522, DPA1 in approximately 610, and DPB1 in 400 to 480. The T cell repertoires of around 730 subjects were profiled by immunosequencing and related to cytomegalovirus serostatus. The study combined high-throughput TCR immunosequencing, statistical association of individual TCRs with disease status, and machine learning to predict cytomegalovirus infection status. Because of strong linkage in the cohort, five DR-DQ haplotypes were treated as single units for association and clustering. Study-wide findings and limitations: According to a later analysis, most CMV-associated TCR beta chains appeared to be HLA-restricted, and the HLA associations seemed to be driven largely by CMV exposure. When HLA alleles, especially DR and DQ, strongly co-occurred, TCR associations were difficult to assign to individual alleles. A further reported finding was that TCR beta sequences accurately predicted the HLA-A and HLA-B alleles for most subjects in the first cohort. Immune exposure information for the cohort was limited to CMV serostatus. Specific HLA alleles were associated with roughly 16,000 TCR beta sequences at a false discovery rate of 0.05 in a later analysis. In a later analysis, several top co-occurrence clusters were reported to appear linked to parvovirus B19, influenza, CMV and Epstein-Barr virus. Because counts were too low, about 18 rarely observed V segments, including chromosome 9 orphons, were left out of the earlier analysis of 500 to 650 of the donors. The sequencing pipeline was judged likely to have produced a cluster of highly shared sequence variants as a technical artifact. In a later genetic analysis, a missense DCLRE1C variant was associated with V-gene and J-gene trimming of TCR beta chains, and the association was replicated in an independent cohort. Compared with the roughly 700-donor mean, donors in an Asian-associated ancestry cluster had fewer N-insertions in productive TCRs, according to a later genetic analysis. Most TCR sequences were seen in very few donors, while some public TCRs were found in many individuals. Because some donors lacked HLA typing at each locus, the association tests relied only on the typed subset. Because the 87-base-pair reads could not distinguish some IMGT-functional V segments, including TRBV6-2 and TRBV6-3, those segments were excluded. Correlated functional status among segregating V segments might reflect linkage disequilibrium, but an unknown experimental factor could not be ruled out. In a later analysis, TCR association rates were found to vary across HLA loci, with the most associated TCRs seen for DRB1 alleles and the fewest for HLA-C alleles. The study listed 170 or so TCR beta chains as associated with cytomegalovirus. A few of the identified cytomegalovirus-associated TCR beta chains were confirmed in vitro to be specific for cytomegalovirus antigens. The classifier was reported to diagnose cytomegalovirus status with high specificity and sensitivity in both the original cohort and the validation cohort. Sequencing depth was assumed to be roughly uniform across donors in the presence/absence analyses, though that assumption may not hold. In this cohort, only TCR beta chains were sequenced, and detectable features were limited by the absence of alpha or paired-chain data. According to the authors, the approach could potentially be generalized to other disease states and immunological phenotypes. In a later analysis, HLA-associated TCR beta chains were found to be more clonally expanded and to have lower generation probabilities than equally common non-associated chains. An earlier analysis of approximately 500 of the donors showed that most TCR beta V segments appeared in productive rearrangements either about 87% or about 30% of the time, which broadly matched IMGT annotations.

In total, just over 650 healthy bone marrow donors made up the cohort. All cohort members were sampled while nominally healthy, although unrecorded immune exposures were likely present. The donor was CMV seronegative and was included in the group of hundreds of seronegative cohort members. Every donor gave a peripheral blood sample, and the peripheral blood mononuclear cells from that sample were used for TCR beta sequencing. The Qiagen DNeasy Blood Extraction Kit was used to extract genomic DNA from the blood cell samples. Libraries were made using the immunoSEQ multiplex PCR assay. For the multiplex PCR, a mixture combining 60 forward primers for TCR Vbeta segments and 13 reverse primers for TCR Jbeta segments was used. The CDR3 region of rearranged TCR beta genes was amplified from genomic DNA by a multiplex PCR assay. On the Illumina HiSeq System, the amplified TCR beta libraries were sequenced as 87-base-pair reads. The paper's data handling went like this. A later analysis counted 75 million to 100 million unique TCR beta chains across the 600 to 850 repertoires, and around 9.9 million of these chains were shared by at least two donors. Raw reads were error-corrected and collapsed into unique sequences by a nearest-neighbor algorithm in which closely related sequences were merged to remove PCR and sequencing errors. Alignment of CDR3 sequences to IMGT reference sequences was used to assign V, D and J gene segments. Each retained sequence needed at least a six-nucleotide match to both a V gene segment and a J gene segment. Rearrangements were classified as productive when the CDR3 lacked stop codons and remained in frame with V and J, and all other rearrangements were classified as non-productive. Following IMGT convention, CDR3 was defined as the stretch from the second conserved V-encoded cysteine up to the conserved J-encoded phenylalanine. Sequences without an unambiguous match to a single V gene segment were excluded from the earlier analysis of about 630 of the donors. In an earlier analysis of 587 of the donors, a V segment was called functional when productive rearrangements were above 56.7%, and segregating when the standard deviation between donors exceeded 5%. A statistical classification framework was built to diagnose cytomegalovirus status from the catalog of TCR beta chain sequences. In a later analysis, TCR nucleotide sequences were compared against IMGT/GENE-DB human TR gene sequences so that V and J genes could be assigned. The TCRdist pipeline was used in a later analysis to assign CDR3 sequences and most-parsimonious VDJ recombination scenarios. In a later analysis, every TCR beta chain was defined by the combination of its CDR3 amino acid sequence and its V-gene family, and reads without a unique V-gene family were dropped. A later analysis removed over 500 highly shared, low-generation-probability nucleotide sequences to deal with suspected cross-contamination and a sequencing artifact. In a later analysis, a clonal expansion index was calculated for each public chain from normalized within-repertoire ranks of inferred template counts. A later analysis computed generation probabilities with a VDJ recombination model fitted to out-of-frame rearrangements, and checked the results against IGoR. Hypergeometric tests were used in a later analysis to score TCR-TCR, TCR-HLA and TCR-CMV co-occurrence, with a repertoire-size bias correction applied to the TCR pairs. False discovery rates were estimated in a later analysis by permuting HLA or CMV assignments 20 times. A later analysis grouped co-occurring TCRs with DBSCAN, adding TCRdist sequence similarity when clustering within HLA-allele-positive subsets. For co-occurrence clustering, repertoires with fewer than 30,000 or more than 120,000 public chains were excluded, along with roughly 5 repertoires with anomalous nucleotide sharing. This is the immuneACCESS table as TCRdb keeps it, with only in-frame sequences that have V and J called. A part of the clones is gone; compared with another copy, unresolved V genes explain less than half, and the rest is unexplained. For V, J and clone size, that table is used; D and trimming come from the DNA. The sample table holds 150,000 to 200,000 clones, of which around 80% were seen once. The top ten constitute around 0.71% of the sample.

The CDR3, cysteine through phenylalanine, is 16 amino acids long. CDR3 DNA only is kept here, 48 bases in frame from base 1. The germline V gene (reference sequence) provides CDR1 GTSNPN and CDR2 SVGIG. V is pruned by 3 bases and J by 7 bases, leaving 12 bases of the junction without a gene match. Remarks on this clone: The antigen it binds to is not known. The sample holds no much larger clone one base away, and base qualities are not on file.

Sequenced material: PBMCs. This receptor was taken from a female donor in good health and CMV-seronegative. The chain was built from TRBV30 and TRBJ2-2; 9 middle bases align to TRBD2. The CDR3 sequence is CAWSRRRGGRVGELFF. In nucleotides, the sequence is TGTGCCTGGAGCCGAAGGCGGGGGGGCCGGGTCGGGGAGCTGTTTTTT.